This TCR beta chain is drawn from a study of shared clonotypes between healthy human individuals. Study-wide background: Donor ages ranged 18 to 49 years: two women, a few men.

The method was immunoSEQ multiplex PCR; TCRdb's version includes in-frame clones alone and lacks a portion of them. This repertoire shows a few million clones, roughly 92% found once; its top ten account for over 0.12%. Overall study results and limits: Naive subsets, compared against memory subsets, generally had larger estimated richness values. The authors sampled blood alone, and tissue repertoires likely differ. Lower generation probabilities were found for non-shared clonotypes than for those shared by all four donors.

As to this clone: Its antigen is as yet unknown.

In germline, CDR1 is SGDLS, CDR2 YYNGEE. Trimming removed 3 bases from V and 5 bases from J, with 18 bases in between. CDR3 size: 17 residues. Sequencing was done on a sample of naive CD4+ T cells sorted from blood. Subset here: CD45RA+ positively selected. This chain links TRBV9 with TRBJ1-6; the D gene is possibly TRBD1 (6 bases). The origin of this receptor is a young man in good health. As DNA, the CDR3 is TGTGCCAGCAGCGCAAAGTTGACAGGAATGAATAATTCACCCCTCCACTTT. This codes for CASSAKLTGMNNSPLHF.